This T cell receptor beta chain stems from a study of CD8+ T cells in alopecia areata. Worth noting for this clone: Its antigen remains unidentified.

Sequencing used cDNA as its template, made by extracting RNA and reverse transcribing it. Produced via immunoSEQ multiplex PCR; TCRdb's table is partial and in-frame only. The sample includes some 160,000 clones, about three fifths of them seen just once. Treatment given: oral pan-JAK inhibitor, 5-10 mg twice daily. Study-level points and caveats: Normal scalp had lower clonality than lesional scalp, with alopecia totalis/universalis lesions showing this most strongly. Scalp clonality and expanded CD8+ clones among the top 100 were significantly decreased by tofacitinib.

Sequenced material: CD4+ T cells sorted from blood, taken at week 4, from a patient treated with tofacitinib. The TCR comes from a human donor with alopecia areata.

For the CDR3, the DNA is TGTGCCAGCAGCTTGCCGGGGCGCTACAATGAGCAGTTCTTC. Its protein product is CASSLPGRYNEQFF. This chain links TRBV5-6 with TRBJ2-1; D could derive from TRBD1 or TRBD2 (5 bases each). CDR1 is SGHDT, CDR2 YYEEEE, per germline. Trimming removed 1 base at V and 3 bases at J, with 8 bases between. This CDR3 has 14 residues.